This T cell receptor (beta chain) was recorded in a study of Tregs in tolerant kidney transplant recipients. About this clone itself: What it binds is unknown.

Profiling relied on immunoSEQ multiplex PCR, and the TCRdb table lists in-frame clones only, not all of them. The sample comprises roughly 10,000 clones, approximately 89% of which are singletons, and 4.5% to 7% rests with the top ten. Germline assignment: CDR1 SGHNT and CDR2 YENEEA. The CDR3 consists of 16 residues. V shed 2 bases, J shed 3 bases, and the junction held 4 bases outside the gene matches. The sequencing here drew on Tregs from blood cultured with allogeneic cells, taken before the transplant. This sequence joins TRBV11-3 and TRBJ2-1; 10 nucleotides align to TRBD2. This clonotype was obtained from a human patient who received a combined kidney and bone marrow transplant. DNA of the CDR3: TGTGCCAGCAGCTTATCACTAGCGGGGAACTACAATGAGCAGTTCTTC. It translates to CASSLSLAGNYNEQFF.